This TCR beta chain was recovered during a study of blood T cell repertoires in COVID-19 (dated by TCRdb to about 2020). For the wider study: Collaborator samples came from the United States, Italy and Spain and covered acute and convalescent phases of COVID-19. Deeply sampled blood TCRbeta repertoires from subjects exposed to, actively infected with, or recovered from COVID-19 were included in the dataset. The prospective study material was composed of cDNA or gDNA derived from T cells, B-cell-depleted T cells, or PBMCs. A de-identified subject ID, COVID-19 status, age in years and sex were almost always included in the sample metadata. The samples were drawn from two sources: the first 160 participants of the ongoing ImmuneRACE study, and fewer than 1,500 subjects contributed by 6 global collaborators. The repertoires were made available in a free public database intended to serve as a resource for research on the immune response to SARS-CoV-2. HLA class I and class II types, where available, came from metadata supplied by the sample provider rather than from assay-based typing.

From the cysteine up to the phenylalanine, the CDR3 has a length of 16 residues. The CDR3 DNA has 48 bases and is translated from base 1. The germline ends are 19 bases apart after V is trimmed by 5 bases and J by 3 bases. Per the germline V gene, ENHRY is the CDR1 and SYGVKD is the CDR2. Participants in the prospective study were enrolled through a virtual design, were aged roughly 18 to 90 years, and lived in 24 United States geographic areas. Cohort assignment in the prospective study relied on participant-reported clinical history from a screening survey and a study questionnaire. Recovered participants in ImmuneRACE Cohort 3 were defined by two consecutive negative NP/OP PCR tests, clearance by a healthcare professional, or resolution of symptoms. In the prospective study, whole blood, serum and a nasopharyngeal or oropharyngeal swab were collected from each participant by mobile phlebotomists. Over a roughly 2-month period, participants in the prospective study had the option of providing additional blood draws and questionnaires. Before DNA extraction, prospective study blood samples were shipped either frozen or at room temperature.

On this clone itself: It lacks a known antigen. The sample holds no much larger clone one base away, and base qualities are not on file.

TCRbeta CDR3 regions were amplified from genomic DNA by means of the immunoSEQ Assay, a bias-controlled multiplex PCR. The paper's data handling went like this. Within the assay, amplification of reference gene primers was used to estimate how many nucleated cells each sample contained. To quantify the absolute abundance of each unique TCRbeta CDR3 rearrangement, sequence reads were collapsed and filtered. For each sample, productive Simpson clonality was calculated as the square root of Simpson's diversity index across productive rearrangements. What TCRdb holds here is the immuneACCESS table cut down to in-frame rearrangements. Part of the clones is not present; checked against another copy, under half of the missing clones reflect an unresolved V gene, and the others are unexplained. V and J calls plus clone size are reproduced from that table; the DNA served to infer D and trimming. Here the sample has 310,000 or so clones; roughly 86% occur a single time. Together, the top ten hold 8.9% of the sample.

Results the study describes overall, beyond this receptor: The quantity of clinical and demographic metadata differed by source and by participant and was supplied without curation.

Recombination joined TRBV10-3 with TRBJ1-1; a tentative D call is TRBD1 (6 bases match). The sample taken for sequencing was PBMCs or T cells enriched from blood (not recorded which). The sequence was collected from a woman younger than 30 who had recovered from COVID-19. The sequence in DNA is TGTGCCATCAGTAGGGGTTGGGGGCGCCTGGACACTGAAGCTTTCTTT. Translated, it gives CAISRGWGRLDTEAFF.